This T cell receptor (beta chain) was documented in a study of T cells after posttransplantation cyclophosphamide. Study-level results: Skin or GI-infiltrating T cells shared few TRB sequences with blood. Later post-transplant blood repertoires were often dominated by donor CD8+ memory clones. TRB clonality was highly associated with recipient CMV seropositivity and reactivation.

Germline trimming cut 5 bases from V and 4 bases from J; bases unmatched to any gene: 8. The CDR3 consists of 15 residues. A marrow graft followed busulfan-fludarabine conditioning, with cyclophosphamide on days +3 and +4. This clone was seen a few times. Its antigen remains unknown. Generated by immunoSEQ multiplex PCR, the TCRdb table keeps only in-frame clones and is missing some. The sample consists of roughly 20,000 clones, less than 80% of them appearing once. The input for sequencing was PBMCs, taken after an allogeneic stem cell transplant with post-transplant cyclophosphamide. The chain links TRBV5-3 to TRBJ1-4, with 7 bases that match TRBD1. TRBV5-3 is filed as an ORF, its function uncertain. This clonotype originated in a male patient in his thirties who received an allogeneic stem cell transplant from a related donor, was CMV-positive, and had acute GVHD only. Some T cells may arise from the graft donor. The CDR3 region is CARSSPGGVNEKLFF. CDR3 sequence (DNA): TGTGCCAGAAGTTCCCCAGGGGGAGTTAATGAAAAACTGTTTTTT.